These T cell receptor beta chains were read from a single sample in a study of OX40 agonist ivuxolimab in advanced cancers. Libraries were prepared by immunoSEQ multiplex PCR; TCRdb keeps only in-frame clonotypes and omits some of them. The sample consists of approximately 82,000 clones, roughly 88% of them appearing once. The sequencing here drew on CD4+ or CD8+ T cells sorted from blood, taken in a trial of the OX40 agonist ivuxolimab. These receptors were collected from an adult with an advanced solid tumor such as melanoma, head and neck, liver or kidney cancer. Both conserved end residues are part of each CDR3. The order of the fields is V gene, CDR3 length, J gene, CDR3 protein.

>TRBV15|18|TRBJ1-4
CATSRDPGSLATNEKLFF
>TRBV7-9|15|TRBJ2-2
CASSRLRGNTGELFF
>TRBV2|14|TRBJ2-7
CASSEPSGPYEQYF
>TRBV18|15|TRBJ2-5
CASSPLGLEKETQYF
>TRBV7-3|15|TRBJ2-5
CASSLTPGKAIGQYF
>TRBV7-2|15|TRBJ2-7
CASSGTSGTSYEQYF
>TRBV28|17|TRBJ2-5
CASSLLSPARGKETQYF
>TRBV9|14|TRBJ1-1
CASSVGGRTTEAFF
>TRBV4-3|15|TRBJ1-5
CASSQGGQPDQPQHF
>TRBV30|15|TRBJ2-2
CARTSANVNTGELFF
>TRBV7-6|14|TRBJ2-1
CASSLAGPYNEQFF
>TRBV7-6|14|TRBJ1-6
CASSLKTANSPLHF
>TRBV6-5|15|TRBJ2-2
CASRDRGAGTGELFF
>TRBV20-1|11|TRBJ2-5
CSASFEETQYF
>TRBV2|14|TRBJ2-1
CASSALAGPIEQFF
>TRBV28|15|TRBJ1-2
CASSLDRDGGYGYTF
>TRBV2|14|TRBJ1-4
CASSAGQVNEKLFF